One sample yielded the 5 T cell receptor beta chains listed below, sequenced in a study of CD8 T cells in ankylosing spondylitis. A single record per CDR3 protein comes from TCRdb applying MiXCR to the 5' RACE reads. The table has 100,000 or so distinct CDR3 sequences, about 24% seen once. The sample was synovial fluid, either unsorted or a sorted T cell fraction (not recorded which). The receptors shown here come from a male donor with ankylosing spondylitis.

This chain uses TRBV20-1 with TRBJ1-2; D possibly corresponds to TRBD1 (6 bases). This CDR3 is built from 13 residues. The V gene lost 1 base and the J gene lost 8 bases, with 14 bases spanning the gap. Germline V gene data show CDR1 as DFQATT and CDR2 as SNEGSKA (reference sequence). The CDR3 region is CSARVQGGHGYTF. CDR3 nucleotide sequence: TGCAGTGCTAGAGTACAGGGAGGTCACGGCTACACCTTC.

In its sample, this clonotype was seen a few times. The V and J genes are TRBV20-1 and TRBJ2-1, with 7 bases matching TRBD2. Germline trimming cut 4 bases from V and 0 bases from J; bases unmatched to any gene: 6. Germline V gene lookup returns CDR1 DFQATT and CDR2 SNEGSKA (reference sequence). The CDR3 sequence is 15 residues long. The CDR3 coding sequence is TGCAGTGCTATTGGGGAGGGTCTCTCCTACAATGAGCAGTTCTTC. It translates to CSAIGEGLSYNEQFF.

The chain joins TRBV7-8 to TRBJ2-1, with 8 bases that match TRBD1. The CDR3 is made up of 15 amino acids. With 1 base clipped from V and 4 bases from J, the junction kept 3 bases outside the gene matches. The V gene's germline CDR1 is SGHVS and CDR2 FQNEAQ. For the CDR3, the DNA is TGTGCCAGCAGCTTAGAGGGACAGGTATACAATGAGCAGTTCTTC. This sequence encodes CASSLEGQVYNEQFF. The full variable domain, in which reference TRBV7-8 and TRBJ2-1 provide the parts outside the CDR3, is GAGVSQSPRYKVAKRGQDVALRCDPISGHVSLFWYQQALGQGPEFLTYFQNEAQLDKSGLPSDRFFAERPEGSVSTLKIQRTQQEDSAVYLCASSLEGQVYNEQFFGPGTRLTVL.

This chain links TRBV2 with TRBJ1-4; no reliable D call. This CDR3 has 11 amino acids. V lost 6 bases and J lost 5, with 4 bases in between. Germline CDR1 reads SNHLY; CDR2 reads FYNNEI. The CDR3 DNA reads TGTGCCAGCAGAGAAAATGAAAAACTGTTTTTT. It codes for CASRENEKLFF.

In this sample, this clonotype turned up a few times. The chain links TRBV27 to TRBJ1-1; TRBD1 might be the D (5 bases). Trimming took 5 bases from V and 4 from J, leaving 14 bases between them. This CDR3 has 14 amino acids. Germline V lookup: CDR1 MNHEY, CDR2 SMNVEV (reference sequence). The CDR3 protein is CASSSRVVGTEAFF. CDR3 sequence (DNA): TGTGCCAGCAGTAGCAGGGTTGTAGGCACTGAAGCTTTCTTT.